The 11 T cell receptor beta chains given below trace back to one sample, sequenced in a study of blood T cell repertoires in COVID-19. The repertoire was sequenced with immunoSEQ multiplex PCR; TCRdb's copy has only in-frame clones and lacks some. This repertoire shows 80,000 to 100,000 clones, about 87% found once; its top ten account for 4.2%. Input material: peripheral blood. The receptors originated from a human donor with COVID-19, enrolled during active disease. The donor label of this sample is uncertain.

The CDR3 coding sequence is TGTGCCAGCAGTGGTAGACGGGGGTGGGTTGAAAAACTGTTTTTT. Translating gives CASSGRRGWVEKLFF. The chain is built from TRBV2 and TRBJ1-4; possibly TRBD1 for D (5 bases). Trimming stripped 4 bases from V and 7 bases from J, with 16 bases between. Germline V gene data show CDR1 as SNHLY and CDR2 as FYNNEI. The CDR3 has 15 amino acids.

The V gene is TRBV6-5, the J gene TRBJ1-1, with D uncertain. The germline V gene has CDR1 MNHEY and CDR2 SVGAGI. V was clipped by 6 bases and J by 5 bases, with 10 bases between them. CDR3 length: 12 residues. CDR3 coding DNA: TGTGCCAGCAGGCGAACAGTAACTGAAGCTTTCTTT. Amino acids: CASRRTVTEAFF.

The chain links TRBV6-5 to TRBJ1-1; D might be TRBD1 (5 bases). Germline lookup yields CDR1 MNHEY and CDR2 SVGAGI. The CDR3 consists of 12 residues. V was cut by 6 bases and J by 6 bases, with 11 bases left in between. The CDR3 DNA reads as TGTGCCAGCAGGGGGGGAGTCGCTGAAGCTTTCTTT. This encodes CASRGGVAEAFF.

The gene calls are TRBV19 and TRBJ1-2; D gene ambiguous. The germline V gene has CDR1 LNHDA and CDR2 SQIVND (reference sequence). CDR3 length equals 16 residues. V lost 4 bases and J lost 4, with 19 bases in between. The CDR3 loop reads CASSRSHEGGPYGYTF. In nucleotides, the CDR3 is TGTGCCAGTAGTAGATCCCATGAGGGAGGGCCCTATGGCTACACCTTC.

The rearrangement joins TRBV28 to TRBJ1-2, with a weak D call TRBD1 (6 bases). The length of the CDR3 is 14 residues. Germline V CDR1 and CDR2: MDHEN, SYDVKM. The V and J ends lost 7 bases and 2 bases respectively, with 14 bases between them. In nucleotides, the CDR3 is TGTGCCAGCATAGAGGGACAACGAAACTATGGCTACACCTTC. Translating it yields CASIEGQRNYGYTF.

This rearrangement joins TRBV19 to TRBJ1-2, with D perhaps matching TRBD1 (6 bases). CDR1 and CDR2 (germline): LNHDA, SQIVND (reference sequence). The CDR3 consists of 13 residues. The ends were cut back, 2 bases at V and 4 bases at J, with 8 bases in the middle. Written as DNA, the CDR3 is TGTGCCAGTAGTATACACAGGGCCTATGGCTACACCTTC. It yields the protein CASSIHRAYGYTF.

This chain links TRBV7-3 with TRBJ2-2, with 8 bases fitting TRBD1. With V trimmed by 5 bases and J by 3 bases, 8 bases remained unmatched. The CDR3 contains 16 residues. CDR1 and CDR2 (germline): SGHTA, FQGTGA. The CDR3 region has the DNA TGTGCCAGCAGCCCCCGACAGGGGCCCTACACCGGGGAGCTGTTTTTT. Protein product: CASSPRQGPYTGELFF.

The chain is built from TRBV29-1 and TRBJ1-2; tentative D call: TRBD1 (5 bases). This CDR3 region has 13 residues. The V gene's germline CDR1 is SQVTM and CDR2 ANQGSEA. Trimming removed 5 bases at V and 3 bases at J, with 13 bases between. CDR3 sequence (DNA): TGCAGCGTTCGGACACCTCGGGACTATGGCTACACCTTC. It specifies CSVRTPRDYGYTF.

The V call is TRBV27, the J call TRBJ1-2, with 7 positions matching TRBD1. Germline loops: CDR1 MNHEY, CDR2 SMNVEV (reference sequence). With V trimmed by 5 bases and J by 4 bases, 7 bases remained unmatched. The CDR3 has 14 amino acids. In DNA, the CDR3 is TGTGCCAGCAGTCCCCAGACAGGGACCTATGGCTACACCTTC. Amino acids: CASSPQTGTYGYTF.

The genes are TRBV2 and TRBJ2-7; no definite D call. The germline V gene has CDR1 SNHLY and CDR2 FYNNEI. The CDR3 is made up of 13 amino acids. The V end lost 8 bases, the J end lost 0 bases, and 11 bases lay between the germline ends. Here the CDR3 reads CASESPVSYEQYF. CDR3 nucleotide sequence: TGTGCCAGCGAAAGTCCAGTCTCCTACGAGCAGTACTTC.

The CDR3 sequence: CASKREGGSEAFF. DNA of the CDR3: TGTGCCAGCAAAAGGGAGGGCGGCTCTGAAGCTTTCTTT. The genes are TRBV6-5 and TRBJ1-1, with D uncertain. The CDR3 has 13 residues. Germline V gene lookup returns CDR1 MNHEY and CDR2 SVGAGI. The germline V and J ends were trimmed by 7 bases and 6 bases, with 15 bases remaining between them.